This is a list of T cell receptor beta chains from one sample in a study of blood T cell repertoires in COVID-19. Sequencing used immunoSEQ multiplex PCR; TCRdb keeps in-frame clones, though not all of them. The sample records more than 35,000 clones, 90% being singletons. Sample: peripheral blood. These receptors came from a human donor in a cohort sampled during active COVID-19. CDR3s include the opening cysteine and the closing phenylalanine or tryptophan. The D gene is left open where the match is weak. Where a row states a size, it is once, few, many or the class of an expanded clone; other rows omit it.

NA	NA	TRBV5-5	TRBJ2-1	TGTGCCAGCAGCCGAACCCAGGGGTTGGGGTCCTACAATGAGCAGTTCTTC	CASSRTQGLGSYNEQFF
NA	NA	TRBV28	TRBJ1-3	TGTGCCAGCAGTTTGGGGGGCTCTGGAAACACCATATATTTT	CASSLGGSGNTIYF
NA	TRBD2	TRBV9	TRBJ2-3	TGTGCCAGCAGCGTAGGGTCTAGCGGGTTTTCGGATACGCAGTATTTT	CASSVGSSGFSDTQYF
NA	TRBD2	TRBV7-9	TRBJ2-3	TGTGCCAGCAGCTCTAGCGGGAGCACAGATACGCAGTATTTT	CASSSSGSTDTQYF
once	TRBD1	TRBV28	TRBJ2-7	TGTGCCAGCAGTGGCCGGGACAGGGGCCCCTACGAGCAGTACTTC	CASSGRDRGPYEQYF
once	TRBD2	TRBV3-1/TRBV3-2	TRBJ2-5	TGTGCCAGCAGCCAACAGCACCGCGGGACTAGCGGGAGGGCTGAGACCCAGTACTTC	CASSQQHRGTSGRAETQYF
NA	NA	TRBV6-5	TRBJ1-3	TGTGCCAGCAGTTACTCCCAACTGGGAAACACCATATATTTT	CASSYSQLGNTIYF
NA	NA	TRBV27	TRBJ2-7	TGTGCCAGCAGTCCCCTCTACGAGCAGTACTTC	CASSPLYEQYF
NA	TRBD1	TRBV9	TRBJ1-4	TGTGCCAGCAGCGTAGGGACAGGGAGAGAAAAACTGTTTTTT	CASSVGTGREKLFF
NA	NA	TRBV9	TRBJ1-3	TGTGCCAGCAGCGTAGTCCCCCCAGGGCCCTCTGGAAACACCATATATTTT	CASSVVPPGPSGNTIYF
NA	NA	TRBV6-5	TRBJ2-2	TGTGCCAGCAGGCGAGACAGAAACACCGGGGAGCTGTTTTTT	CASRRDRNTGELFF
NA	TRBD1	TRBV27	TRBJ2-7	TGTGCCAGCAGGGAGGACAGGCTCCACGAGCAGTACTTC	CASREDRLHEQYF
NA	TRBD1	TRBV28	TRBJ1-2	TGTGCCAGCAACCTCGAGAGACAGGGGGCACGGGGCTACACCTTC	CASNLERQGARGYTF
NA	NA	TRBV28	TRBJ1-3	TGTGCCAGCAGTTTATTGGCGGCCTCTGGAAACACCATATATTTT	CASSLLAASGNTIYF
NA	TRBD2	TRBV30	TRBJ2-7	TGTGCCTGGAGGGGGGGGTTGATGGACGAGCAGTACTTC	CAWRGGLMDEQYF
NA	NA	TRBV2	TRBJ2-3	TGTGCCAGCAGCACGACAGGCTCTAGCACAGATACGCAGTATTTT	CASSTTGSSTDTQYF
NA	TRBD1	TRBV19	TRBJ2-5	TGTGCCAGTAGCCCCAGGGGGCGCGGGGAGACCCAGTACTTC	CASSPRGRGETQYF